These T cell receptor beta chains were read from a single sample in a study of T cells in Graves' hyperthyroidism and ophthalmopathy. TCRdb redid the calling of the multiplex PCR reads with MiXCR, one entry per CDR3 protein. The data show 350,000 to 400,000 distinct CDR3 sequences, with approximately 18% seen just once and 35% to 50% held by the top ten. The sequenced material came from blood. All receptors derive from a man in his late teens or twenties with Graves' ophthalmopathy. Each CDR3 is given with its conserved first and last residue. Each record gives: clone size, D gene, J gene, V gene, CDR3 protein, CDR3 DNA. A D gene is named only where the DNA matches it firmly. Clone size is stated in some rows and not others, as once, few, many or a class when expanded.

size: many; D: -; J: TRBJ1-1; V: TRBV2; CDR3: CASRDTKTGMNTEAFF; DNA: TGTGCCAGCAGAGACACAAAGACAGGAATGAACACTGAAGCTTTCTTT
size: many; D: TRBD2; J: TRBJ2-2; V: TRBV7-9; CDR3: CASSPVAGGTGELFF; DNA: TGTGCCAGCAGCCCGGTAGCGGGGGGCACCGGGGAGCTGTTTTTT
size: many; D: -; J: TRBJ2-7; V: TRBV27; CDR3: CASSLLGGTYEQYF; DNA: TGTGCCAGCAGTTTATTAGGGGGAACCTACGAGCAGTACTTC
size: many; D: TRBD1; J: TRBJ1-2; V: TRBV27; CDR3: CAIWTGRYGYTF; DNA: TGTGCCATTTGGACAGGGCGCTATGGCTACACCTTC
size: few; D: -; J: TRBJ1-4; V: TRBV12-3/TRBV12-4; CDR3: CASSRWGEKLFF; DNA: TGTGCCAGCAGTCGGTGGGGCGAAAAACTGTTTTTT
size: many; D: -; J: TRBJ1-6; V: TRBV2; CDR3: CASREGFGNSPLHF; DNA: TGTGCCAGCAGGGAGGGATTTGGAAATTCACCCCTCCACTTT
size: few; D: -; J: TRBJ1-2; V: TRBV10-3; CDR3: CAISEGTVNYGYTF; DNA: TGTGCCATCAGTGAAGGGACCGTAAACTATGGCTACACCTTC
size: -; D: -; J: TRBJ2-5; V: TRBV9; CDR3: CASSVQGEIQETQYF; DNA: TGTGCCAGCAGCGTACAGGGCGAAATACAAGAGACCCAGTACTTC
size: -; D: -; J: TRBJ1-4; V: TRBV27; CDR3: CASSLKGGKLFF; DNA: TGTGCCAGCAGTTTGAAGGGCGGAAAACTGTTTTTT
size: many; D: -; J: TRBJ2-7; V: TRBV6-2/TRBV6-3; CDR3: CASSHTISYEQYF; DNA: TGTGCCAGCAGTCACACCATCTCCTACGAGCAGTACTTC
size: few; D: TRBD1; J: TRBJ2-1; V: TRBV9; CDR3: CASSVEPGQGFYNEQFF; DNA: TGTGCCAGCAGCGTAGAGCCGGGACAGGGTTTTTACAATGAGCAGTTCTTC
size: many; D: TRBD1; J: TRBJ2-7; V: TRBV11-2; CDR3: CASSSLRGHPGEQYF; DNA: TGTGCCAGCAGCTCACTCAGGGGGCATCCTGGCGAGCAGTACTTC
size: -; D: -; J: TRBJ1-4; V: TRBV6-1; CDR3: CASKVGGSGEKLFF; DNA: TGTGCCAGCAAAGTTGGGGGCTCGGGGGAAAAACTGTTTTTT
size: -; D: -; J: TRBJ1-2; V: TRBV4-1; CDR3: CASSQDWIGSRGGYTF; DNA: TGCGCCAGCAGCCAAGATTGGATTGGGTCTAGAGGTGGCTACACCTTC
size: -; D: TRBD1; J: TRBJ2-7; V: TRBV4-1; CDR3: CASSERTGGYSYEQYF; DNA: TGCGCCAGCAGCGAACGGACAGGGGGTTACTCCTACGAGCAGTACTTC
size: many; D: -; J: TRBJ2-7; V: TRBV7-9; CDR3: CASSLREQGYEQYF; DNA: TGTGCCAGCAGCCTACGGGAACAGGGCTACGAGCAGTACTTC
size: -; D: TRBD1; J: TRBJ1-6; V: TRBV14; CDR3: CATSDGTGISPLHF; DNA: TGTGCCACCTCCGACGGGACAGGGATCTCACCCCTCCACTTT
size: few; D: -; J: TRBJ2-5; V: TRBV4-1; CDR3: CASSPWVGVSETQYF; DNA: TGCGCCAGCAGCCCGTGGGTCGGCGTCAGCGAGACCCAGTACTTC
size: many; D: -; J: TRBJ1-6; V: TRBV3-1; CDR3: CASSQEPGSPLHF; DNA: TGTGCCAGCAGCCAAGAGCCGGGTTCACCCCTCCACTTT
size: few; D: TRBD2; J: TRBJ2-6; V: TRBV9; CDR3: CASSGAGGDSGANVLTF; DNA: TGTGCCAGCAGCGGAGCGGGGGGAGACTCTGGGGCCAACGTCCTGACTTTC
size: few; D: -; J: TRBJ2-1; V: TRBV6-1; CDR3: CASRGRSNEQFF; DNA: TGTGCCAGCAGAGGACGGTCGAATGAGCAGTTCTTC